The rows below give T cell receptor beta chains drawn from one sample of a study of blood T cell repertoires in COVID-19. The protocol was immunoSEQ multiplex PCR, while the TCRdb copy is restricted to in-frame clones and leaves out a portion. The data hold roughly 300,000 clones, with around nine tenths observed a single time. The specimen sequenced was PBMCs or T cells enriched from blood (not recorded which). The receptor source for this set is a woman younger than 45 who had recovered from COVID-19. The CDR3 runs from the conserved cysteine through the conserved F or W. D genes are given only for firm matches. Clone size appears in some rows only: once, few, many, or a class for an expanded clone.

clone size	V gene	J gene	D gene	CDR3 DNA	CDR3 protein
-	TRBV11-2	TRBJ1-5	-	TGTGCCAGCTCATCACAGGGCCTAAATCAGCCCCAGCATTTT	CASSSQGLNQPQHF
-	TRBV19	TRBJ1-2	TRBD1	TGTGCCAGTAGTATTGGGAAAGGGGGCACCTATGGCTACACCTTC	CASSIGKGGTYGYTF
-	TRBV5-4	TRBJ1-1	TRBD1	TGTGCCAGCAGCCCAGGGGGAAACACTGAAGCTTTCTTT	CASSPGGNTEAFF
-	TRBV30	TRBJ1-4	-	TGTGCCTGGAGCTTCCAGGGTGTTGAAAAACTGTTTTTT	CAWSFQGVEKLFF
-	TRBV2	TRBJ1-6	TRBD1	TGTGCCAGCCGGGACAGGTCGAGTAATTCACCCCTCCACTTT	CASRDRSSNSPLHF
-	TRBV18	TRBJ1-1	TRBD1	TGTGCCAGCTCGCGGGACAGGGTAGTCACTGAAGCTTTCTTT	CASSRDRVVTEAFF
-	TRBV6-5	TRBJ1-1	-	TGTGCCACCACGCGGGGAGTTGGCACTGAAGCTTTCTTT	CATTRGVGTEAFF
-	TRBV11-2	TRBJ1-5	-	TGTGCCAGCAGCGCAGCGAACAGCAATCAGCCCCAGCATTTT	CASSAANSNQPQHF
few	TRBV5-1	TRBJ2-6	TRBD1	TGCGCCAGCAAACTCCGGGACAGGGTCTCCTCTGGGGCCAACGTCCTGACTTTC	CASKLRDRVSSGANVLTF
-	TRBV7-9	TRBJ1-6	-	TGTGCCAGCAGCCCTCGTTTTGAATTCGGAGGGGATAATTCACCCCTCCACTTT	CASSPRFEFGGDNSPLHF
-	TRBV7-2	TRBJ2-1	TRBD1	TGTGCCAGCAGCTCCCAAAGCAGGGGGACGGAGCAGTTCTTC	CASSSQSRGTEQFF
-	TRBV11-2	TRBJ1-5	TRBD1	TGTGCCAGCAGCTTAAACAGGGGAGGCAATCAGCCCCAGCATTTT	CASSLNRGGNQPQHF
-	TRBV12-3/TRBV12-4	TRBJ2-5	-	TGTGCCAGCAGTTTCAGAGAGACCCAGTACTTC	CASSFRETQYF
-	TRBV6-5	TRBJ2-5	TRBD1	TGTGCCAGCAGCACGGGGACAGGGGCGGTAGAGACCCAGTACTTC	CASSTGTGAVETQYF
once	TRBV19	TRBJ2-4	TRBD1	TGTGCCAGTAGTAGCCTCCGACAGGGGGCCAAAAACATTCAGTACTTC	CASSSLRQGAKNIQYF
-	TRBV10-3	TRBJ2-3	TRBD1	TGTGCCATCCTAAAGACAGGGTCCACAGATACGCAGTATTTT	CAILKTGSTDTQYF
-	TRBV2	TRBJ1-2	-	TGTGCCAGCAGAATCGGGGGACGGGTGGGAGATGGCTACACCTTC	CASRIGGRVGDGYTF
-	TRBV15	TRBJ1-1	-	TGTGCCACCAGCAGGGCGGGGTTTGACACTGAAGCTTTCTTT	CATSRAGFDTEAFF
-	TRBV14	TRBJ1-1	-	TGTGCCAGCAGCCTCTGGGGCCCGAACACTGAAGCTTTCTTT	CASSLWGPNTEAFF
-	TRBV6-6	TRBJ1-2	TRBD1	TGTGCCAGCAGTCGACAGGGGGCAGAGGGTGGCTACACCTTC	CASSRQGAEGGYTF
-	TRBV24-1	TRBJ2-3	-	TGTGCCACCAGTGATTCGGACTTGGATACGCAGTATTTT	CATSDSDLDTQYF
-	TRBV18	TRBJ2-5	-	TGTGCCAGCTCCCCCAGGGCAGGCCAAGAGACCCAGTACTTC	CASSPRAGQETQYF
once	TRBV5-1	TRBJ2-1	TRBD1	TGCGCCAGCAGCTTGAAGGGGGCGGATGAGCAGTTCTTC	CASSLKGADEQFF
-	TRBV6-5	TRBJ1-1	TRBD1	TGTGCCAGCAGCGCTGGGGTCGACAGGGTGGTTTTCTTT	CASSAGVDRVVFF
-	TRBV4-3	TRBJ2-2	-	TGCGCCAGCAGCCAAGATCCAACAAAATCTTATTACACCGGGGAGCTGTTTTTT	CASSQDPTKSYYTGELFF
-	TRBV4-1	TRBJ1-2	TRBD1	TGCGCCAGCAGCCAAGTGGGACAGGGGGCGAGGGGCTACACCTTC	CASSQVGQGARGYTF
-	TRBV6-5	TRBJ1-1	-	TGTGCCAGCACCTTACGGGGTTTGTACACTGAAGCTTTCTTT	CASTLRGLYTEAFF
-	TRBV7-6	TRBJ1-1	-	-	CASSLVGQGTFF
once	TRBV19	TRBJ1-4	-	TGTGCCAGTAGTATCCAAACAGGGTTCGCTAATGAAAAACTGTTTTTT	CASSIQTGFANEKLFF
-	TRBV19	TRBJ1-4	-	TGTGCCAGTAGTACAATACAGGCCCCGAAACTGTTTTTT	CASSTIQAPKLFF
-	TRBV7-9	TRBJ2-3	TRBD2	TGTGCCAGCAGCCCTCAGGCGGGGGGGAGCACAGATACGCAGTATTTT	CASSPQAGGSTDTQYF
few	TRBV18	TRBJ1-4	TRBD1	TGTGCCAGCTCACCGATGGACAGGGGCAGGGTGAGGGAAAAACTGTTTTTT	CASSPMDRGRVREKLFF
-	TRBV11-3	TRBJ1-1	-	TGTGCCAGCAGCCGAGACAGGTCTGAAGCTTTCTTT	CASSRDRSEAFF
-	TRBV12-3/TRBV12-4	TRBJ1-1	-	TGTGCCAGCAGTTCCCTCCGCAGGGGTGGAGCTTTCTTT	CASSSLRRGGAFF
-	TRBV29-1	TRBJ1-2	-	TGCAGCGTTAGCGATACAGGATCAAACTATGGCTACACCTTC	CSVSDTGSNYGYTF
-	TRBV18	TRBJ1-3	-	TGTGCCAGCTCACCACCCTCAGGGGCAGGAAACACCATATATTTT	CASSPPSGAGNTIYF
-	TRBV28	TRBJ1-2	TRBD1	TGTGCCAGCAGGCGACAGGGCCCTAACTATGGCTACACCTTC	CASRRQGPNYGYTF
-	TRBV6-5	TRBJ2-3	TRBD2	TGTGCCAGCAGTTTTGTTCGGAGCGGGGTTACAGATACGCAGTATTTT	CASSFVRSGVTDTQYF
few	TRBV29-1	TRBJ2-2	-	TGCAGCGTTGAGGGGGGTTACACCGGGGAGCTGTTTTTT	CSVEGGYTGELFF
few	TRBV18	TRBJ1-4	-	TGTGCCAGCTCACCAACTACGGCTACTAATGAAAAACTGTTTTTT	CASSPTTATNEKLFF
-	TRBV5-4	TRBJ1-6	-	TGTGCCAGCAGCCCCGCAGGGAATTCACCCCTCCACTTT	CASSPAGNSPLHF
-	TRBV27	TRBJ1-5	-	TGTGCCAGCAGTCCGTTGCGGCAGGGCCCTAATCAGCCCCAGCATTTT	CASSPLRQGPNQPQHF
-	TRBV7-3	TRBJ2-5	TRBD1	TGTGCCAGCAGCCAGGGGGCACGGGAGACCCAGTACTTC	CASSQGARETQYF
-	TRBV7-9	TRBJ1-3	-	TGTGCCAGCAGCAAAGCCGGACAGCCTGGAAACACCATATATTTT	CASSKAGQPGNTIYF
once	TRBV6-5	TRBJ1-5	TRBD1	TGTGCCAGCAGCTCAGGACAGGGTGTTCAGCCCCAGCATTTT	CASSSGQGVQPQHF
-	TRBV4-3	TRBJ2-1	TRBD1	TGCGCCAGCAGCCAGGATACAGGGGGAACCTACAATGAGCAGTTCTTC	CASSQDTGGTYNEQFF